This entry is about one T cell receptor beta chain. Antigen: not known. The PCR employed 60 Vbeta primers together with 13 Jbeta primers. Here immunoSEQ multiplex PCR was the method, and the copy in TCRdb shows in-frame clones only, minus some. The sample lists roughly 130,000 clones; about four fifths were seen once. This specimen belongs to a study of cytomegalovirus exposure and HLA in healthy donors. The CDR3 runs 15 residues. The germline V and J ends were trimmed by 1 base and 0 bases, with 9 bases remaining between them. Germline V lookup: CDR1 KGHSH, CDR2 LQKENI. General study points: Later findings reportedly placed an Asian-associated ancestry cluster below the approximately 630-donor mean for N-insertions. Most of the TCR beta V segments (in an earlier analysis) were productive either about 87% or about 30% of the time.

This sequence was found in a man under 40 in good health and CMV-seronegative. This rearrangement joins TRBV18 to TRBJ1-1, with D possibly being TRBD1 (5 bases). Material: PBMCs. The chain's CDR3 is CASSPQGQLNTEAFF. The DNA of the CDR3 is TGTGCCAGCTCACCACAGGGGCAGCTGAACACTGAAGCTTTCTTT.